A selection of T cell receptor beta chains follows, all from one sample in a study of blood T cell repertoires in COVID-19. Clones were sequenced by immunoSEQ multiplex PCR, and TCRdb holds only the in-frame ones, with some missing. The sample comprises roughly 200,000 clones, 88% of which are singletons, and about 6.6% rests with the top ten. Sequenced input: peripheral blood. The receptors were sampled from a middle-aged woman who had recovered from COVID-19. CDR3s include the opening cysteine and the closing phenylalanine or tryptophan. D genes are given only for firm matches. A row's size may be missing; if present it is once, few, many or a size class.

>TRBV7-9|TRBD2|-|TRBJ2-1
CASSSIPKTSGSWNEQFF
TGTGCCAGCAGCTCCATCCCCAAGACTAGCGGGAGTTGGAATGAGCAGTTCTTC
>TRBV10-3|-|-|TRBJ2-2
CAISRGGLGTGELFF
TGTGCCATCAGCCGTGGGGGGTTGGGCACCGGGGAGCTGTTTTTT
>TRBV19|-|-|TRBJ2-2
CASRSGGKATGELFF
TGTGCCAGTAGATCTGGGGGCAAGGCCACCGGGGAGCTGTTTTTT
>TRBV14|-|-|TRBJ2-7
CASSTLQGGSYEQYF
TGTGCCAGCAGCACCCTTCAGGGGGGCTCGTACGAGCAGTACTTC
>TRBV12-2|-|-|TRBJ2-5
CASRLRDSPGGETQYF
TGTGCAAGTCGCTTACGGGACTCTCCCGGGGGAGAGACCCAGTACTTC
>TRBV3-1/TRBV3-2|TRBD1|-|TRBJ1-6
CASSLGTGGNNSPLHF
TGTGCCAGCAGCCTCGGGACAGGGGGGAATAATTCACCCCTCCACTTT
>TRBV4-3|TRBD1|-|TRBJ1-5
CASSQTRDRAYQPQHF
TGCGCCAGCAGCCAGACCCGGGACAGGGCATATCAGCCCCAGCATTTT
>TRBV27|TRBD1|-|TRBJ2-3
CASSNPRTGWTDTQYF
TGTGCCAGCAGTAACCCCCGGACAGGGTGGACAGATACGCAGTATTTT
>TRBV7-9|-|-|TRBJ1-5
CASSYSSQPQHF
TGTGCCAGCAGCTATTCGAGTCAGCCCCAGCATTTT
>TRBV12-3/TRBV12-4|-|-|TRBJ1-2
CASSSDRQVGYTF
TGTGCCAGCAGTTCCGACAGGCAAGTAGGCTACACCTTC
>TRBV28|-|-|TRBJ1-2
CASRIGQNYGYTF
TGTGCCAGCAGGATCGGACAGAACTATGGCTACACCTTC
>TRBV2|TRBD2|-|TRBJ2-1
CASSRGLAGNNEQFF
TGTGCCAGCAGTCGTGGTCTAGCGGGAAACAATGAGCAGTTCTTC
>TRBV11-2|TRBD1|once|TRBJ1-5
CASSSGTGPHQPQHF
TGTGCCAGCAGCTCCGGGACAGGCCCACATCAGCCCCAGCATTTT
>TRBV7-6|TRBD2|-|TRBJ2-7
CASSPVAGENGYEQYF
TGTGCCAGCAGCCCTGTAGCGGGAGAGAACGGTTACGAGCAGTACTTC
>TRBV4-2|-|-|TRBJ2-2
CASSQDLPANTGELFF
TGTGCCAGCAGCCAAGATCTGCCAGCGAACACCGGGGAGCTGTTTTTT
>TRBV19|TRBD1|-|TRBJ1-5
CASSNDRGSNQPQHF
TGTGCCAGTAGTAACGACAGGGGGAGCAATCAGCCCCAGCATTTT
>TRBV5-1|-|-|TRBJ1-5
CASSFTGNQPQHF
TGCGCCAGCAGCTTTACAGGGAATCAGCCCCAGCATTTT
>TRBV29-1|-|-|TRBJ2-4
CSVGGANGENIQYF
TGCAGCGTTGGCGGTGCTAACGGCGAAAACATTCAGTACTTC
>TRBV5-1|TRBD1|once|TRBJ2-3
CASSALTGHDTQYF
TGCGCCAGCAGCGCACTGACAGGGCACGATACGCAGTATTTT
>TRBV19|-|-|TRBJ1-2
CASSRRESGYGYTF
TGTGCCAGTAGTAGGAGGGAGTCTGGGTATGGCTACACCTTC
>TRBV5-6|TRBD1|-|TRBJ2-1
CASSGTGSFTYNEQFF
TGTGCCAGCAGCGGGACAGGGTCCTTTACCTACAATGAGCAGTTCTTC
>TRBV10-2|TRBD2|-|TRBJ2-1
CASGETSGVLTDEQFF
TGCGCCAGCGGTGAGACTAGCGGGGTCCTTACGGATGAGCAGTTCTTC
>TRBV6-4|-|-|TRBJ1-5
CASSLQHNQPQHF
TGTGCCAGCAGTCTACAGCATAATCAGCCCCAGCATTTT
>TRBV6-5|TRBD1|-|TRBJ1-5
CASSYRQGAGQPQHF
TGTGCCAGCAGTTACCGGCAGGGGGCGGGGCAGCCCCAGCATTTT
>TRBV28|-|-|TRBJ1-4
CASSLGGDATNEKLFF
TGTGCCAGCAGTTTGGGAGGGGATGCAACTAATGAAAAACTGTTTTTT
>TRBV6-5|TRBD1|-|TRBJ1-2
CASSYSKLGQWGYTF
TGTGCCAGCAGTTACTCGAAATTGGGACAGTGGGGCTACACCTTC
>TRBV6-2/TRBV6-3|TRBD1|-|TRBJ2-1
CASSSRTGTGYNEQFF
TGTGCCAGCAGTTCGCGAACCGGGACAGGGTACAATGAGCAGTTCTTC
>TRBV20-1|TRBD2|-|TRBJ2-1
CSAGREAEQFF
TGCAGTGCTGGGCGGGAGGCCGAGCAGTTCTTC
>TRBV3-1/TRBV3-2|-|-|TRBJ2-2
CASRRGGTNTGELFF
TGTGCCAGCAGGAGGGGCGGGACCAACACCGGGGAGCTGTTTTTT
>TRBV7-9|-|-|TRBJ1-3
CASSLNHLSTGNTIYF
TGTGCCAGCAGCTTAAATCATCTTTCTACTGGAAACACCATATATTTT
>TRBV7-3|TRBD2|once|TRBJ2-1
CASSEASGSSYNEQFF
TGTGCCAGCAGCGAAGCTAGCGGAAGCTCCTACAATGAGCAGTTCTTC
>TRBV6-1|TRBD2|-|TRBJ2-7
CASRSTPSGNYEQYF
TGTGCCAGCAGATCCACCCCTAGCGGGAACTACGAGCAGTACTTC
>TRBV5-1|TRBD1|-|TRBJ2-2
CASSRGDRATGELFF
TGCGCCAGCAGCCGAGGGGACAGGGCTACCGGGGAGCTGTTTTTT